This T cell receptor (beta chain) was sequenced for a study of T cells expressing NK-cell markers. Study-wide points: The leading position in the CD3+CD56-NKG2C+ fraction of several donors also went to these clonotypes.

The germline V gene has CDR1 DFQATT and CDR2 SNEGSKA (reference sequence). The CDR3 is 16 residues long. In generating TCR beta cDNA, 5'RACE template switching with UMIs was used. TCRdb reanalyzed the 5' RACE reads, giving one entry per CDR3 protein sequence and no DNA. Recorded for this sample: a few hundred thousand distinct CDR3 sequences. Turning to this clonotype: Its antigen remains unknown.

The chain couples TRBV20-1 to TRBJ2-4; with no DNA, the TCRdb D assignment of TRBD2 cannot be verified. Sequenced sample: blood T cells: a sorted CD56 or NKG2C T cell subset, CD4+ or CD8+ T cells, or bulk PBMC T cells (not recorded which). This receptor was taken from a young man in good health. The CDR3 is CSARDEGMRTKNIQYF.